A selection of T cell receptor beta chains follows, all from one sample in a study of CD8+ T cells in alopecia areata. TCRdb's copy holds only in-frame clones and misses some; the assay was immunoSEQ multiplex PCR. The sample comprises 140,000 or so clones, around 49% of which are singletons, and approximately 1% rests with the top ten. The sample here was CD4+ T cells sorted from blood, taken at week 0. These receptor sequences come from a human donor with alopecia areata. Each CDR3 is given with its conserved first and last residue. The order of the fields is J gene, V gene, clone size, D gene, CDR3 DNA, CDR3 protein. The D gene is left open where the match is weak. Size values are once, few and many counts, or a class for expanded clones, and some rows have none.

TRBJ2-5,TRBV11-2,few,NA,TGTGCCAGCAGCTTAGCGACAGGACCTCAAGAGACCCAGTACTTC,CASSLATGPQETQYF
TRBJ2-4,TRBV27,NA,NA,TGTGCCAGCGGTCAGGGGTGGAACATTCAGTACTTC,CASGQGWNIQYF
TRBJ2-7,TRBV27,many,TRBD2,TGTGCCAGCAGTTTACCTAGCGGGAACTCCTACGAGCAGTACTTC,CASSLPSGNSYEQYF
TRBJ1-2,TRBV29-1,few,TRBD1,TGCAGCGGGGAACAGGGGGCGAGAGGCTACACCTTC,CSGEQGARGYTF
TRBJ1-5,TRBV29-1,NA,NA,TGCAGCGCTAATTCCGGGGGGCCGAGTTATAGCAATCAGCCCCAGCATTTT,CSANSGGPSYSNQPQHF
TRBJ2-5,TRBV7-9,NA,NA,TGTGCCAGCAGCTTGGAGAGTAGGTCGGGGGAGACCCAGTACTTC,CASSLESRSGETQYF
TRBJ1-1,TRBV29-1,few,TRBD1,TGCAGCGTCCGCAAACAGGGGGCGAACACTGAAGCTTTCTTT,CSVRKQGANTEAFF
TRBJ2-5,TRBV5-1,NA,NA,TGCGCCAGCAGCTTACGAAACCTACAAGAGACCCAGTACTTC,CASSLRNLQETQYF
TRBJ2-3,TRBV29-1,NA,NA,TGCAGCGCGTCTGTCCGGCTCACAGATACGCAGTATTTT,CSASVRLTDTQYF
TRBJ2-7,TRBV28,few,TRBD1,TGTGCCAGCAGTTTGTACGACAGGGCCAACGAGCAGTACTTC,CASSLYDRANEQYF
TRBJ1-1,TRBV28,NA,NA,TGTGCCAGAGGAGACACTGAAGCTTTCTTT,CARGDTEAFF
TRBJ2-1,TRBV2,NA,TRBD1,TGTGCCCGTCGGACAGGGCGATGGGAAGGGAATGAGCAGTTCTTC,CARRTGRWEGNEQFF
TRBJ1-5,TRBV6-1,few,NA,TGTGCCAGCCAGGGTAGGGATCAGCCCCAGCATTTT,CASQGRDQPQHF
TRBJ2-3,TRBV23-1,NA,TRBD1,TGCGCCAGCAGTCACCTAGGACAGGGAAAGGCGACAGATACGCAGTATTTT,CASSHLGQGKATDTQYF
TRBJ2-1,TRBV7-7,few,TRBD2,TGTGCTAGCAGCTTCGGACTAGCGGGATTGGGTGAGCAGTTCTTC,CASSFGLAGLGEQFF
TRBJ1-1,TRBV6-5,NA,NA,TGTGCCAGCAGGCTTTTTACTGAAGCTTTCTTT,CASRLFTEAFF
TRBJ1-4,TRBV23-1,few,NA,TGCGCCAGCAGTCATTTCCACAGGAGGCGGAGGGATGAAAAACTGTTTTTT,CASSHFHRRRRDEKLFF
TRBJ2-3,TRBV7-2,NA,NA,TGTGCCAGCAGCTTTACTAGCGGGACAGGGGATACGCAGTATTTT,CASSFTSGTGDTQYF
TRBJ1-1,TRBV25-1,once,NA,TGTGCCAGCAGTTTGACAGGGAACACTGAAGCTTTCTTT,CASSLTGNTEAFF
TRBJ1-4,TRBV29-1,NA,NA,TGCAGCGTTAGGGACATGGATGTCCGGCTGTTTTTT,CSVRDMDVRLFF
TRBJ1-5,TRBV6-5,NA,TRBD1,TGTGCCAGCAGGCTTGGGGACAGTAGCAATCAGCCCCAGCATTTT,CASRLGDSSNQPQHF
TRBJ1-4,TRBV7-2,NA,NA,TGTGCCAGCAGCTTAGCAGTTACGGGGAATGAAAAACTGTTTTTT,CASSLAVTGNEKLFF
TRBJ2-7,TRBV30,NA,TRBD1,TGTGCCTGGAGTTGGACAGGGGGTTACGAGCAGTACTTC,CAWSWTGGYEQYF
TRBJ1-2,TRBV30,NA,TRBD1,TGTGCCTGGAGTGCCAAGGGGGCCAATGGCTACACCTTC,CAWSAKGANGYTF
TRBJ1-5,TRBV7-2,NA,NA,TGTGCCAGCAGCTTTGGGCAGGGGCTTCCGCCCCAGCATTTT,CASSFGQGLPPQHF
TRBJ1-5,TRBV5-1,NA,NA,TGCGCCAGCAGCTCCGATTTGGGGGAGCCCCAGCATTTT,CASSSDLGEPQHF
TRBJ2-1,TRBV29-1,NA,TRBD2,TGCAGCGGTCCTACTAGCGGGGTCGGCAATGAGCAGTTCTTC,CSGPTSGVGNEQFF
TRBJ2-7,TRBV5-1,NA,TRBD2,TGCGCCAGCAGCTCATTAGCGGGAGTGGTCCACGAGCAGTACTTC,CASSSLAGVVHEQYF
TRBJ2-1,TRBV7-2,once,NA,TGTGCCAGCAGCCCCGAGATCGCAAAGCAGTTCTTC,CASSPEIAKQFF
TRBJ2-1,TRBV15,NA,NA,TGTGCCACCAGCAGAGACCGCCGGGCTAACAATGAGCAGTTCTTC,CATSRDRRANNEQFF
TRBJ2-7,TRBV29-1,once,TRBD1,TGCAGCGTTGAAGACAGGGGGTCCTACGAGCAGTACTTC,CSVEDRGSYEQYF
TRBJ2-1,TRBV6-4,NA,NA,TGTGCCAGCAGTGAGAAGAATGAGCAGTTCTTC,CASSEKNEQFF
TRBJ1-1,TRBV30,NA,NA,TGTGCCTGGAGATGGGGTGGTACGACCACTGAAGCTTTCTTT,CAWRWGGTTTEAFF
TRBJ1-2,TRBV6-1,NA,NA,TGTGCCAGCAGTCCCGATAACTATGGCTACACCTTC,CASSPDNYGYTF
TRBJ2-3,TRBV11-2,once,TRBD1,TGTGCCAGCAGCCATTCCGGGACAGGGTCCTCCACAGATACGCAGTATTTT,CASSHSGTGSSTDTQYF
TRBJ2-5,TRBV19,NA,TRBD1,TGTGCCAGTAGTGGGACAGGGAGAAAAAAGACCCAGTACTTC,CASSGTGRKKTQYF
TRBJ1-5,TRBV28,few,TRBD1,TGTGCCAGCGGAAGGACAGGGTTACGACCCCAGCATTTT,CASGRTGLRPQHF
TRBJ1-2,TRBV4-2,NA,TRBD1,TGTGCCAGCAGCCAAGTTGCAGACAGGGGATTCTATGGCTACACCTTC,CASSQVADRGFYGYTF
TRBJ1-1,TRBV30,NA,TRBD1,TGTGCCTGGAGAGCGAGGACAGGGGGCCTGAACACTGAAGCTTTCTTT,CAWRARTGGLNTEAFF
TRBJ2-2,TRBV5-1,few,NA,TGCGCCAGCAGCTTGGAGAGGGGGACCGGGGAGCTGTTTTTT,CASSLERGTGELFF
TRBJ2-7,TRBV11-2,NA,NA,TGTGCCAGCAGCTTGGTGGGCGGGGACTACGAGCAGTACTTC,CASSLVGGDYEQYF
TRBJ2-5,TRBV28,NA,NA,TGTGCCAGCAGCAAACGGGCAGGGGTCCAAGAGACCCAGTACTTC,CASSKRAGVQETQYF
TRBJ2-7,TRBV28,NA,TRBD2,TGTGCGCGGGGGGAGCAGTACTTC,CARGEQYF
TRBJ1-3,TRBV30,once,NA,TGTGCCTGGAGTACCTCTGGAAACACCATATATTTT,CAWSTSGNTIYF
TRBJ1-5,TRBV25-1,NA,NA,TGTGCCAGCAGTCCGGCCGGCGGGAACAATCAGCCCCAGCATTTT,CASSPAGGNNQPQHF
TRBJ2-5,TRBV28,NA,NA,TGTGCCAGCAGTGGTACAGGTAGGGGGGTAGAGACCCAGTACTTC,CASSGTGRGVETQYF
TRBJ1-1,TRBV9,NA,NA,TGTGCCAGCAGCGTAGTCCAAAACACTGAAGCTTTCTTT,CASSVVQNTEAFF
TRBJ2-7,TRBV29-1,few,TRBD1,TGCAGCGTTGAGACAGGGACAGGGGGCAGTGAGCAGTACTTC,CSVETGTGGSEQYF
TRBJ1-5,TRBV27,NA,NA,TGTGCCAGCAGTTTAAACCGACCGCTCAATCAGCCCCAGCATTTT,CASSLNRPLNQPQHF
TRBJ1-2,TRBV29-1,NA,NA,TGCAGCGTTGAGATGGGGGCTCGGTATGGCTACACCTTC,CSVEMGARYGYTF
TRBJ2-6,TRBV19,NA,NA,TGTGCCAGTAGTATAGGGACAGCTGGGGCCAACGTCCTGACTTTC,CASSIGTAGANVLTF
TRBJ1-2,TRBV27,NA,TRBD1,TGTGCCAGCAGCCTCGGACGACAGGGACTCTATGGCTACACCTTC,CASSLGRQGLYGYTF
TRBJ2-1,TRBV7-2,few,NA,TGTGCCAGCAGCTTTTCCCGCAGTTACAATGAGCAGTTCTTC,CASSFSRSYNEQFF
TRBJ2-3,TRBV19,NA,TRBD2,TGTGCCACCAATCCCCTTACTAGCGGGAGGTTCACAGATACGCAGTATTTT,CATNPLTSGRFTDTQYF
TRBJ2-3,TRBV29-1,few,TRBD2,TGCAGCGTTGAGGCGGGAGGAGGCACAGATACGCAGTATTTT,CSVEAGGGTDTQYF